The rows below give T cell receptor beta chains drawn from one sample of a study of T cells after yellow fever vaccination. TCRdb recomputed calls from the 5' RACE reads with MiXCR, one row per CDR3 protein. The sample has hundreds of thousands of distinct CDR3 sequences; over 3.5% are singletons. The sample in question was PBMCs, obtained 5 days after the yellow fever booster vaccination. These receptors were collected from a man in his late teens or twenties who received the YFV17D yellow fever vaccine. Both conserved end residues are part of each CDR3. The order of the fields is J gene, clone size, V gene, D gene, CDR3 DNA, CDR3 protein. D genes are given only for firm matches. Clone size appears in some rows only: once, few, many, or a class for an expanded clone.

J gene: TRBJ1-2
clone size: few
V gene: TRBV5-6
D gene: NA
CDR3 DNA: TGTGCCAGCAGCCCTATGCAGTCTAACTATGGCTACACCTTC
CDR3 protein: CASSPMQSNYGYTF

J gene: TRBJ2-7
clone size: NA
V gene: TRBV2
D gene: TRBD1
CDR3 DNA: TGTGCCAGCAGTGCACCCTTGGACAGGGACAGGAAGCAGTACTTC
CDR3 protein: CASSAPLDRDRKQYF

J gene: TRBJ2-3
clone size: many
V gene: TRBV15
D gene: NA
CDR3 DNA: TGTGCCACCCCCAGACTCGTTACGCAGTATTTT
CDR3 protein: CATPRLVTQYF

J gene: TRBJ1-6
clone size: NA
V gene: TRBV4-2
D gene: TRBD1
CDR3 DNA: TGTGCCAGCAGCCAGCGTCAGGGGGCAGATTCACCCCTCCACTTT
CDR3 protein: CASSQRQGADSPLHF

J gene: TRBJ2-1
clone size: few
V gene: TRBV5-1
D gene: TRBD1
CDR3 DNA: TGCGCCAGCAGCTTACGGACCGGGACAGTCGATGAGCAGTTCTTC
CDR3 protein: CASSLRTGTVDEQFF

J gene: TRBJ2-3
clone size: NA
V gene: TRBV20-1
D gene: NA
CDR3 DNA: TGCAGTGCTACGCGCTACACAGATACGCAGTATTTT
CDR3 protein: CSATRYTDTQYF

J gene: TRBJ2-1
clone size: NA
V gene: TRBV6-2/TRBV6-3
D gene: TRBD2
CDR3 DNA: TGTGCCAGCAGTCCGGGACTAGCGGGGGGCCACTACAATGAGCAGTTCTTC
CDR3 protein: CASSPGLAGGHYNEQFF

J gene: TRBJ2-6
clone size: NA
V gene: TRBV4-3
D gene: NA
CDR3 DNA: TGCGCCAGCAGCGCCGGGTATTCTGGGGCCAACGTCCTGACTTTC
CDR3 protein: CASSAGYSGANVLTF

J gene: TRBJ2-5
clone size: NA
V gene: TRBV7-8
D gene: NA
CDR3 DNA: TGTGCCAGCAGCTTATGGGAAGAGACCCAGTACTTC
CDR3 protein: CASSLWEETQYF

J gene: TRBJ2-3
clone size: NA
V gene: TRBV7-2
D gene: NA
CDR3 DNA: TGTGCCAGCAGCTACTCCAGACTGGCGGACACAGATACGCAGTATTTT
CDR3 protein: CASSYSRLADTDTQYF

J gene: TRBJ1-2
clone size: many
V gene: TRBV4-1
D gene: NA
CDR3 DNA: TGCGCCAGCAGCCGATCAGGGTACGATGGCTACACCTTC
CDR3 protein: CASSRSGYDGYTF

J gene: TRBJ2-5
clone size: NA
V gene: TRBV6-2/TRBV6-3
D gene: TRBD2
CDR3 DNA: TGTGCCAGCAGTCGGAGCGGGGGTGGAGAGACCCAGTACTTC
CDR3 protein: CASSRSGGGETQYF

J gene: TRBJ1-2
clone size: NA
V gene: TRBV12-3/TRBV12-4
D gene: TRBD1
CDR3 DNA: TGTGCCAGCAGTTTGAGACCAGGGGGACTCTATGGCTACACCTTC
CDR3 protein: CASSLRPGGLYGYTF

J gene: TRBJ1-1
clone size: few
V gene: TRBV7-8
D gene: NA
CDR3 DNA: TGTGCCAGCAGCGGGGTTGTGGGCACCATGAACACTGAAGCTTTCTTT
CDR3 protein: CASSGVVGTMNTEAFF

J gene: TRBJ2-1
clone size: NA
V gene: TRBV5-1
D gene: NA
CDR3 DNA: TGCGCCAGCAGCTTCTTATCGGTCGGGGATAACAATGAGCAGTTCTTC
CDR3 protein: CASSFLSVGDNNEQFF

J gene: TRBJ1-2
clone size: few
V gene: TRBV18
D gene: NA
CDR3 DNA: TGTGCCAGCTCACCAGAGGGATTCGGCTACACCTTC
CDR3 protein: CASSPEGFGYTF

J gene: TRBJ2-1
clone size: NA
V gene: TRBV7-8
D gene: TRBD1
CDR3 DNA: TGTGCCAGCTCACTTGGGACAGGGGGCGGGAATGAGCAGTTCTTC
CDR3 protein: CASSLGTGGGNEQFF

J gene: TRBJ2-5
clone size: many
V gene: TRBV12-3/TRBV12-4
D gene: NA
CDR3 DNA: TGTGCCAGCAGTTTGGCCAGGTCGTACCAAGAGACCCAGTACTTC
CDR3 protein: CASSLARSYQETQYF

J gene: TRBJ2-7
clone size: many
V gene: TRBV5-1
D gene: NA
CDR3 DNA: TGCGCCAGCAGCACCACCGGACTAAGCTCCTACGAGCAGTACTTC
CDR3 protein: CASSTTGLSSYEQYF

J gene: TRBJ1-5
clone size: many
V gene: TRBV6-4
D gene: NA
CDR3 DNA: TGTGCCAGCAGCCTTGACAGCACTCAGCCCCAGCATTTT
CDR3 protein: CASSLDSTQPQHF

J gene: TRBJ2-1
clone size: many
V gene: TRBV7-9
D gene: TRBD2
CDR3 DNA: TGTGCCAGCAGCTGGATAGCGGGGGGCCTCTACAATGAGCAGTTCTTC
CDR3 protein: CASSWIAGGLYNEQFF

J gene: TRBJ1-2
clone size: many
V gene: TRBV11-2
D gene: TRBD1
CDR3 DNA: TGTGCCAGCAGACAGGGGGAGTTTACCCCCTATGGCTACACCTTC
CDR3 protein: CASRQGEFTPYGYTF

J gene: TRBJ1-1
clone size: many
V gene: TRBV7-9
D gene: NA
CDR3 DNA: TGTGCCAGCAGCTTTTGGGCCTTGAACACTGAAGCTTTCTTT
CDR3 protein: CASSFWALNTEAFF

J gene: TRBJ1-1
clone size: few
V gene: TRBV4-1
D gene: NA
CDR3 DNA: TGCGCCAGCAGCCAAGATTCGGGGGAGGGGACTGAAGCTTTCTTT
CDR3 protein: CASSQDSGEGTEAFF

J gene: TRBJ1-5
clone size: few
V gene: TRBV7-9
D gene: NA
CDR3 DNA: TGTGCCAGCACCCTAGGGGGGTACAATCAGCCCCAGCATTTT
CDR3 protein: CASTLGGYNQPQHF

J gene: TRBJ1-5
clone size: few
V gene: TRBV7-2
D gene: NA
CDR3 DNA: TGTGCCAGCAGCTCCAGTCTCAATCAGCCCCAGCATTTT
CDR3 protein: CASSSSLNQPQHF

J gene: TRBJ2-2
clone size: many
V gene: TRBV28
D gene: NA
CDR3 DNA: TGTGCCAGCAGTTTAATTGGGACGGCCGGGGAGCTGTTTTTT
CDR3 protein: CASSLIGTAGELFF